The source of this TCR beta chain is a study of T-cell memory formation after mild COVID-19 (dated by TCRdb to about 2021). Describing the broader study: TCR sequence clusters from the two donors were largely donor specific. T-cell clones expanding and contracting after mild COVID-19 in a couple of donors were tracked by longitudinal TCRalpha and TCRbeta repertoire sequencing. Two young, previously healthy adult volunteers, one female and one male, were included in the cohort.

The CDR3 holds 12 amino acids from the cysteine to the phenylalanine. CDR3 DNA only is kept here, 36 bases in frame from base 1. Deletion took 3 bases off V and 1 base off J, with a span of 4 bases between the germline ends. For CDR1 and CDR2, the germline V gene lists SGHDN and FVKESK. The sequencing machine was an Illumina NovaSeq 6000. cDNA libraries for TCRalpha and TCRbeta were prepared by 5'RACE using constant-segment primers, with sample barcodes and unique molecular identifiers added. RNA was extracted from every sample with Trizol reagent. Amplification of the libraries took two PCR steps, and the second step added a second sample barcode plus Illumina TruSeq adapters. Libraries were sequenced on an Illumina NovaSeq with 2 x 150 bp paired-end reads. Processing in the source paper ran as follows. The reads were demultiplexed and collapsed into UMI-guided consensus sequences using migec v1.2.7. Using mixcr v2.1.11, UMI consensuses were aligned to TRA and TRB V and J templates and then assembled into clonotypes. Expanded or contracted clonotypes were those called significant by both edgeR and NoisET, with noise models trained on biological replicates. For edgeR calls, the thresholds were a false discovery rate-adjusted p below 0.01 and a log2 fold-change of 1. PCA with hierarchical clustering of max-normalized trajectories of the 1000 most abundant clonotypes was used as exploratory dynamics analysis. Separately sequenced CD4+ and CD8+ repertoires were used to assign a CD4 or CD8 phenotype to each responding clone. The raw public data were reprocessed by TCRdb itself: fastp quality trimming at Q25, MiXCR clonotype calling, in-frame beta chains only. One record per CDR3 amino acid sequence lists the most common genes and DNA. The V and J calls and clone size are TCRdb's, not the authors'. The sample table holds 350,000 to 450,000 distinct CDR3 sequences, of which 28% were seen once. Jointly, the top ten make up approximately 15% of the sample.

PBMCs were isolated by Ficoll-Paque density gradient centrifugation. This clonotype appeared a few times. Its antigen has not been determined. Within one base of it there is no much larger clone, and no base qualities were kept. The paper as a whole reports these results and caveats: Clones contracting from day 15 to 85 had balanced CD4/CD8 phenotypes, while a second wave expanding from day 15 to 37 was biased towards CD4+. Some responding clones were detected in pre-infection memory, which suggested that pre-existing cross-reactive memory T cells had joined the SARS-CoV-2 response. Contracting CD4+ clones were located mainly in the CM and EM memory subsets, whereas CD8+ clones were found to be enriched in EMRA. The study covered only a couple of mild cases, and larger cohorts including severe cases with pre-infection samples were considered necessary. The second-wave clones that peaked on day 37 were not confirmed to be SARS-CoV-2 specific.

The origin of this receptor is an adult woman who had mild COVID-19 (a few samples of this study predate the infection). The sample titles of this study are shuffled in the database, so cell type and time point are left out; the donor was told from shared clones. The chain joins TRBV14 to TRBJ2-7; the D gene is unclear. The sequenced sample consisted of PBMCs or a T cell subset sorted from them (not recorded which). At the DNA level, the sequence is TGTGCCAGCAGCCACACTTCCTACGAGCAGTACTTC. Translated, this gives CASSHTSYEQYF.